The next 3 T cell receptor beta chains were all read from a single sample in a study of blood T cell repertoires in COVID-19. Only in-frame clones appear in the TCRdb table, and some are missing; sequencing was by immunoSEQ multiplex PCR. The table includes fewer than 250,000 clones, roughly nine tenths detected once. The specimen was peripheral blood. The receptors derive from a man aged 65 to 79 with acute or convalescent COVID-19.

This chain uses TRBV9 with TRBJ1-6, with D hard to call. CDR3 length equals 15 residues. Germline V gives CDR1 SGDLS, CDR2 YYNGEE. Trimming shortened V by 2 bases and J by 6 bases, and 12 bases separated the two germline ends. The CDR3: CASSVGGLLNSPLHF. The CDR3 nucleotides are TGTGCCAGCAGCGTGGGAGGCTTACTTAATTCACCCCTCCACTTT.

The chain links TRBV5-1 to TRBJ2-7, with 7 bases aligning to TRBD1. The J segment lost 4 bases and the V segment lost 0 bases, leaving 7 bases of the junction unmatched. CDR3 length equals 15 residues. The germline CDR1 and CDR2 sequences are SGHRS and YFSETQ. The CDR3 coding sequence is TGCGCCAGCAGCTTGGAGGGGACAGCGACTTACGAGCAGTACTTC. Its protein is CASSLEGTATYEQYF.

This clone has only a few counts. The CDR3 spells CASSLGERGSPLHF. The DNA for the CDR3 is TGCGCCAGCAGCTTGGGAGAAAGGGGCTCACCCCTCCACTTT. The V gene is TRBV5-1, the J gene TRBJ1-6; possibly TRBD1 for D (5 bases). V was cut by 0 bases and J by 10 bases, with 11 bases left in between. This CDR3 comprises 14 residues. The V gene's germline CDR1 is SGHRS and CDR2 YFSETQ.